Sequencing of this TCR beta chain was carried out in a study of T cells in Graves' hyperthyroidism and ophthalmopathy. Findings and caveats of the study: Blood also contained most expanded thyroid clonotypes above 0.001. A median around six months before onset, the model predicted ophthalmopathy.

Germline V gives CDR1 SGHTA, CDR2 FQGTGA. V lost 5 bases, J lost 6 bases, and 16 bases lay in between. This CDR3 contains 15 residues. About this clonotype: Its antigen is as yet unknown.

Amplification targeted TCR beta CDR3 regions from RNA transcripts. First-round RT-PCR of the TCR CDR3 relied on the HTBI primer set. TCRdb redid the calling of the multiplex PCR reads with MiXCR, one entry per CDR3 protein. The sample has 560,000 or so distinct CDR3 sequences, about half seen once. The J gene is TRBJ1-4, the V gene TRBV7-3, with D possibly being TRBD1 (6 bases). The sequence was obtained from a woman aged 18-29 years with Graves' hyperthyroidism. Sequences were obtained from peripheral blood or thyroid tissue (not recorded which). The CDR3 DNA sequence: TGTGCCAGCAGCCCGACGGGGGGGGCAGATGAAAAACTGTTTTTT. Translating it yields CASSPTGGADEKLFF.